The 21 T cell receptor beta chains reported below all come from one sample, sequenced in a study of cytomegalovirus exposure and HLA in healthy donors. Vbeta (60) and Jbeta (13) primers were used in the PCR. TCRdb keeps only in-frame clones here, not all; method: immunoSEQ multiplex PCR. The table has around 250,000 clones, around 81% seen once. Input material: PBMCs. These receptors all come from a woman in her sixties or seventies in good health and CMV-seropositive.

This sequence joins TRBV9 and TRBJ1-3; D possibly corresponds to TRBD1 (5 bases). Between the trimmed V and J ends, which lost 7 bases and 0 bases, there was a span of 17 bases. Germline V gives CDR1 SGDLS, CDR2 YYNGEE. The CDR3 loop spans 16 amino acids. The CDR3 reads CASGPTGGNSGNTIYF. CDR3 bases: TGTGCCAGCGGACCCACGGGGGGGAACTCTGGAAACACCATATATTTT.

A few counts support this clone. This chain links TRBV21-1 with TRBJ2-7; TRBD1, as called in the table, went unchecked against the DNA. TRBV21-1 counts as a pseudogene. The CDR3 loop spans 16 amino acids. The chain's CDR3 is CASSKAKGHPSYEQYF. In nucleotides, the CDR3 is TGTGCCAGCAGCAAAGCTAAAGGACACCCCTCCTACGAGCAGTACTTC.

The CDR3 sequence: CASSQLGQISGNTIYF. In nucleotides, the CDR3 is TGTGCCAGCAGCCAATTGGGACAAATCTCTGGAAACACCATATATTTT. The chain carries TRBV16 and TRBJ1-3, with TRBD1 as a possible D gene (6 bases). The CDR3 is 16 residues long. Germline values: CDR1 KGHSY, CDR2 FQNENV. V was shortened by 1 base and J by 0 bases, with 10 bases between the two germline ends. Together with reference TRBV16 and TRBJ1-3, the CDR3 gives the full variable domain: GEEVAQTPKHLVRGEGQKAKLYCAPIKGHSYVFWYQQVLKNEFKFLISFQNENVFDETGMPKERFSAKCLPNSPCSLEIQATKLEDSAVYFCASSQLGQISGNTIYFGEGSWLTVV.

This rearrangement joins TRBV10-1 to TRBJ2-1; 8 bases line up with TRBD2. This CDR3 contains 13 residues. Germline lookup yields CDR1 WNHNN and CDR2 SYGVQD (reference sequence). The ends lost 6 bases at V and 8 bases at J; junction bases unmatched: 6. CDR3 region: CASSGLAAHEQFF. CDR3 nucleotide sequence: TGCGCCAGCAGCGGACTAGCCGCACATGAGCAGTTCTTC.

The V gene is TRBV2, the J gene TRBJ1-5, with unresolved D. The V and J ends lost 8 bases and 3 bases respectively, with 14 bases between them. Germline-derived CDR1 and CDR2 are SNHLY and FYNNEI. The CDR3 extends over 14 amino acids. Here the CDR3 reads CASGLDRLNQPQHF. The CDR3 bases are TGTGCCAGCGGACTGGACCGCCTCAATCAGCCCCAGCATTTT.

V usage is TRBV5-1 and J usage is TRBJ2-1; D is uncertain. CDR1 and CDR2 from the germline V gene are SGHRS and YFSETQ. This CDR3 is 16 amino acids long. Trimming removed 1 base from V and 3 bases from J, with 14 bases in between. The CDR3 DNA sequence: TGCGCCAGCAGCTTGCGTCGGGTAGCCGACTACAATGAGCAGTTCTTC. Encoded protein: CASSLRRVADYNEQFF.

V is TRBV19 and J is TRBJ2-7, with 9 bases matching TRBD2. Germline V gene sequence: CDR1 LNHDA, CDR2 SQIVND (reference sequence). Trimming cost V 5 bases and J 2 bases; bases outside gene matches: 7. There are 15 residues in the CDR3. The CDR3 sequence is CASSAYSGSTYEQYF. CDR3 nucleotides: TGTGCCAGTAGTGCATATAGCGGGAGTACCTACGAGCAGTACTTC.

A word on this clone: Germline and junction disagree at one end, which may indicate a read error. The V gene is TRBV7-8, the J gene TRBJ2-2; tentative D call: TRBD1 (6 bases). Germline CDR1 is SGHVS and CDR2 is FQNEAQ. The CDR3 covers 11 residues. The CDR3 region is CASSMIGGLFF. Written as DNA, the CDR3 is TGTGCCAGCAGCATGATAGGGGGGCTGTTTTTT.

The CDR3 protein is CAWSVLRGVGGELFF. CDR3 DNA sequence: TGTGCCTGGAGTGTACTGCGGGGAGTGGGCGGGGAGCTGTTTTTT. The chain employs TRBV30 and TRBJ2-2, with D perhaps matching TRBD2 (6 bases). The CDR3 loop spans 15 amino acids. CDR1 and CDR2 (germline): GTSNPN, SVGIG (reference sequence). Deletions cut 0 bases from V and 7 bases from J, with 15 bases between.

The chain uses TRBV15 and TRBJ2-2; D not certain. The CDR3 has 12 residues. The germline V gene has CDR1 LNHNV and CDR2 YYDKDF (reference sequence). V was shortened by 4 bases and J by 2 bases, with 2 bases between the two germline ends. CDR3 sequence (DNA): TGTGCCACCAGCACTAACACCGGGGAGCTGTTTTTT. This codes for CATSTNTGELFF.

The chain carries TRBV6-5 and TRBJ1-1; D not certain. V was shortened by 6 bases and J by 4 bases, with 12 bases between the two germline ends. Germline loops: CDR1 MNHEY, CDR2 SVGAGI. The CDR3 has 13 amino acids. The CDR3 DNA reads as TGTGCCAGCAGCCCCCGGGTGTCCACTGAAGCTTTCTTT. As protein: CASSPRVSTEAFF.

The gene calls are TRBV9 and TRBJ2-3, with TRBD1 identical over 8 bases. CDR3 length equals 13 residues. With V trimmed by 4 bases and J by 8 bases, 6 bases remained unmatched. Per the germline V gene, CDR1 is SGDLS and CDR2 is YYNGEE. The CDR3 here is CASSTDRVVTQYF. The CDR3 DNA sequence: TGTGCCAGCAGCACGGACAGGGTCGTTACGCAGTATTTT.

The chain carries TRBV5-1 and TRBJ2-7; D might be TRBD2 (5 bases). The germline V gene encodes CDR1 SGHRS and CDR2 YFSETQ. The CDR3 runs to 13 residues. Trimming took 4 bases from V and 1 from J, leaving 9 bases between them. The CDR3 nucleotides read TGCGCCAGCAGCGCCCCGGGGTCCTACGAGCAGTACTTC. It specifies CASSAPGSYEQYF.

The V and J genes are TRBV10-1 and TRBJ2-2, with D possibly matching TRBD1 (6 bases). Deletions cut 4 bases from V and 9 bases from J, with 12 bases between. CDR1 and CDR2 (germline): WNHNN, SYGVQD (reference sequence). The CDR3 consists of 13 residues. This CDR3 is CASSAGQRRELFF. CDR3 in DNA: TGCGCCAGCAGTGCTGGACAGCGCCGGGAGCTGTTTTTT.

The chain has TRBV6-1 and TRBJ2-2; 7 bases align to TRBD2. Germline CDR1 reads MNHNS; CDR2 reads SASEGT. The ends lost 7 bases at V and 6 bases at J; junction bases unmatched: 5. The length of the CDR3 is 13 residues. The DNA for the CDR3 is TGTGCCAGCATCAAGCGGGAAGCCGGGGAGCTGTTTTTT. It codes for CASIKREAGELFF.

In the case of this clone: Additional DNA sequences in this sample encode the identical CDR3. This sequence joins TRBV7-2 and TRBJ2-1, with D perhaps matching TRBD1 (5 bases). Germline V gives CDR1 SGHTA, CDR2 FQGNSA. V was pared by 5 bases and J by 0 bases, with 11 bases between. This CDR3 has 15 residues. This CDR3 reads CASSLDRGSYNEQFF. In DNA, the CDR3 is TGTGCCAGCAGCCTCGATAGGGGCTCCTACAATGAGCAGTTCTTC.

This chain joins TRBV5-1 and TRBJ2-7, with 12 bases matching TRBD1. Germline V gene data show CDR1 as SGHRS and CDR2 as YFSETQ. V lost 7 bases and J lost 0; bases outside the gene matches: 5. This CDR3 is built from 15 residues. The CDR3 sequence: CASGTGGSTSYEQYF. The DNA of the CDR3 is TGCGCCAGCGGGACAGGGGGCTCAACCTCCTACGAGCAGTACTTC.

V is TRBV28 and J is TRBJ2-7; 12 bases match TRBD1. Germline CDR1 reads MDHEN; CDR2 reads SYDVKM. This CDR3 has 16 residues. The V segment lost 3 bases and the J segment 7 bases; nucleotides outside the gene matches: 10. The CDR3 DNA reads TGTGCCAGCAGTTTTCGGCCGGGACAGGGGGCAGGGGAGCAGTACTTC. This sequence encodes CASSFRPGQGAGEQYF.

V is TRBV6-5 and J is TRBJ1-2, with 7 nucleotides matching TRBD1. This CDR3 comprises 12 residues. The trim removed 11 bases at V and 0 bases at J, leaving 3 bases unmatched. The germline CDR1 and CDR2 sequences are MNHEY and SVGAGI. For the CDR3, the DNA is TGTGCCTCACAGGGGACTAACTATGGCTACACCTTC. Translated: CASQGTNYGYTF.

The gene calls are TRBV29-1 and TRBJ2-1; D might be TRBD1 (5 bases). This CDR3 region has 14 residues. CDR1 is SQVTM and CDR2 is ANQGSEA in the germline V gene. With 7 bases removed from V and 6 bases from J, the gap between germline ends came to 19 bases. CDR3 bases: TGCAGCGCTGTACGACAGAGACTTATCAATGAGCAGTTCTTC. It yields the protein CSAVRQRLINEQFF.

The V call is TRBV5-4, the J call TRBJ2-1; tentative D call: TRBD2 (6 bases). Germline CDR1 reads SGHNT; CDR2 reads YYREEE (reference sequence). This CDR3 region has 14 residues. V lost 3 bases to trimming and J lost 5 bases, with 12 bases between them. The CDR3 region is CASSSEGPHNEQFF. CDR3 coding DNA: TGTGCCAGCAGCTCGGAGGGCCCACACAATGAGCAGTTCTTC.